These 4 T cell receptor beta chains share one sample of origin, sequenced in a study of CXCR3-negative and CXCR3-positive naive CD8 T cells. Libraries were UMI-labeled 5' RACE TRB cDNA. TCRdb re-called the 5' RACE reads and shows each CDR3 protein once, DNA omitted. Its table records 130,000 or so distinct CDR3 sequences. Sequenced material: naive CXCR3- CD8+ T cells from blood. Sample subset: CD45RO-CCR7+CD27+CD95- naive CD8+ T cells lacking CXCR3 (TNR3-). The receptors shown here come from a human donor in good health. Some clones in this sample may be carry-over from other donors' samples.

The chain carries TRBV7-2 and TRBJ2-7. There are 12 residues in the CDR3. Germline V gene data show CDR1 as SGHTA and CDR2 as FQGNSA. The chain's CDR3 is CASSLVNYEQYF.

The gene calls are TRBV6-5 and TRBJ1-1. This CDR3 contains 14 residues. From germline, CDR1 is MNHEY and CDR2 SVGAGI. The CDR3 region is CATIGEGTNTEAFF.

CDR3: CSVAGAQSYKQYF. This chain uses TRBV29-1 with TRBJ2-7; TCRdb's D gene call, TRBD1, goes unchecked for lack of DNA. The CDR3 has 13 residues. CDR1 and CDR2 (germline): SQVTM, ANQGSEA.

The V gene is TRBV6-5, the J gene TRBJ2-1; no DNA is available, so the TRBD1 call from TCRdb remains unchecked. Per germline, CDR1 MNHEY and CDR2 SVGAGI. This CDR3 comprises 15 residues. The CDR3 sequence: CASSSPGQGSVEQFF.